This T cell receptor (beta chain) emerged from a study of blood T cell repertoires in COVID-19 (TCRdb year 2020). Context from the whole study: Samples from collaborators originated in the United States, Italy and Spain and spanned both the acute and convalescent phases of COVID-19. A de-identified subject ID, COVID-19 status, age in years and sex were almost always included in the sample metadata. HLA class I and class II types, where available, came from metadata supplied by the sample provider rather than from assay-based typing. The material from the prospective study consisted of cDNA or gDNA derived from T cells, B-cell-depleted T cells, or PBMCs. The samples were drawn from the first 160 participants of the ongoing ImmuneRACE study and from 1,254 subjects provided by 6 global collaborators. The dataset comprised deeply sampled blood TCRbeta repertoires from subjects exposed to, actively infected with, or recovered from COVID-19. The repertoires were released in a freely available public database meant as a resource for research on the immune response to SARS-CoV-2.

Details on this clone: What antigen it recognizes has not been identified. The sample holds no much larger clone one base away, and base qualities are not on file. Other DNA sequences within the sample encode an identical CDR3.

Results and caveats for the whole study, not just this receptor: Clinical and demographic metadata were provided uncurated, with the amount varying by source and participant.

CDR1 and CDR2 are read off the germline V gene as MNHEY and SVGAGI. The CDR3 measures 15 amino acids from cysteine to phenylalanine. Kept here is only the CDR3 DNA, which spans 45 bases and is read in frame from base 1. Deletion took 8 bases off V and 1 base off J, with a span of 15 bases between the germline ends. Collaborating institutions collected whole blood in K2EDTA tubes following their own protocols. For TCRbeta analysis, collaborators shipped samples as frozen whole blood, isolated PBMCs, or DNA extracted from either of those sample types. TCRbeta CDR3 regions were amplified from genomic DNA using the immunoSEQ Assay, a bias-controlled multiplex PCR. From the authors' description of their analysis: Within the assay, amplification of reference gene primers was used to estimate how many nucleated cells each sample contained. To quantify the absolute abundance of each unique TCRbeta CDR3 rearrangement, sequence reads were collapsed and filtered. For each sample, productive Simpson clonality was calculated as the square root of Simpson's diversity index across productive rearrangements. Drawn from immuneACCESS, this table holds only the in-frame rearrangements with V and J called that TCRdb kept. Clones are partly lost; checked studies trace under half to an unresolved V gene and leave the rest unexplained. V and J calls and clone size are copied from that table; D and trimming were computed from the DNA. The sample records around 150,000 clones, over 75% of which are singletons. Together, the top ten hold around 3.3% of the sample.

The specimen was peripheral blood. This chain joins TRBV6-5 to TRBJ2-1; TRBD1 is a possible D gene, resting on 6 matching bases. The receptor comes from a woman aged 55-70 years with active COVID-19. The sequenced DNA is TGTGCCAGCTTTTTCGGGACATCTTCCTACAATGAGCAGTTCTTC. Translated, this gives CASFFGTSSYNEQFF.